Below, 30 T cell receptor beta chains from the same sample are listed, as sequenced in a study of radiation and T cells in renal cell carcinoma. Time point reported: blood 4 weeks post-SBRT, at nephrectomy. Treatment noted: 15 Gy SBRT to primary tumor, nephrectomy 4 weeks later. Generated by immunoSEQ multiplex PCR, the TCRdb table keeps only in-frame clones and is missing some. Among around 99,000 clones listed, more than 65% were seen once. Sequencing was performed on blood, taken from a patient whose treatment included radiotherapy and nephrectomy. The receptors were sampled from a man in his sixties with renal cell carcinoma.

The chain employs TRBV6-5 and TRBJ2-5; D not resolved. The J call is uncertain, as TRBJ2-7 better fits the DNA end. Germline V CDR1 and CDR2: MNHEY, SVGAGI. The length of the CDR3 is 13 residues. The CDR3 coding sequence is TGTGCCAGCAGTAGAGGAGTCTCCTACGAGCAGTACTTC. Amino acids: CASSRGVSYEQYF.

This clone was picked up many times. The chain has TRBV28 and TRBJ2-7; TRBD2 agrees at 11 bases. CDR1 is MDHEN, CDR2 SYDVKM, per germline. The CDR3 contains 13 residues. CDR3: CAGRTSGRHEQYF. In DNA form, the CDR3 reads TGTGCGGGTCGGACTAGCGGGCGCCACGAGCAGTACTTC. The full variable domain, in which reference TRBV28 and TRBJ2-7 provide the parts outside the CDR3, is DVKVTQSSRYLVKRTGEKVFLECVQDMDHENMFWYRQDPGLGLRLIYFSYDVKMKEKGDIPEGYSVSREKKERFSLILESASTNQTSMYLCAGRTSGRHEQYFGPGTRLTVT.

This rearrangement joins TRBV7-8 to TRBJ2-7, with 7 positions matching TRBD2. This CDR3 has 13 residues. Germline V CDR1 and CDR2: SGHVS, FQNEAQ. Trimming cost V 5 bases and J 3 bases; bases outside gene matches: 4. This CDR3 reads CASSIQRDYEQYF. The CDR3 nucleotides are TGTGCCAGCAGCATTCAGCGGGACTACGAGCAGTACTTC.

This chain uses TRBV5-4 with TRBJ1-2, with D unresolved. The germline V and J ends were trimmed by 1 base and 1 base, with 11 bases remaining between them. CDR1 SGHNT and CDR2 YYREEE come from the germline V gene (reference sequence). The CDR3 length is 15 residues. The chain's CDR3 is CASSLRRQINYGYTF. CDR3 bases: TGTGCCAGCAGCTTGAGGCGGCAGATTAACTATGGCTACACCTTC. The full variable domain, in which reference TRBV5-4 and TRBJ1-2 provide the parts outside the CDR3, is ETGVTQSPTHLIKTRGQQVTLRCSSQSGHNTVSWYQQALGQGPQFIFQYYREEENGRGNFPPRFSGLQFPNYSSELNVNALELDDSALYLCASSLRRQINYGYTFGSGTRLTVV.

This chain uses TRBV7-9 with TRBJ1-1; perhaps TRBD1 as D (6 bases). V was shortened by 5 bases and J by 0 bases, with 13 bases between the two germline ends. Germline V gives CDR1 SEHNR, CDR2 FQNEAQ (reference sequence). The CDR3 extends over 15 amino acids. The CDR3 nucleotides read TGTGCCAGCAGCGGTCGCAGGGGAATGAACACTGAAGCTTTCTTT. Amino acids: CASSGRRGMNTEAFF.

The V gene is TRBV30, the J gene TRBJ2-1; 8 bases are shared with TRBD1. Germline-derived CDR1 and CDR2 are GTSNPN and SVGIG (reference sequence). V lost 6 bases, J lost 5 bases, and 9 bases stayed unmatched. The CDR3 runs to 14 residues. The CDR3, as DNA: TGTGCCTGTGATCCGGGACAGGCTAACAATGAGCAGTTCTTC. Amino acid sequence: CACDPGQANNEQFF.

The J gene is TRBJ2-7, the V gene TRBV30; D unclear. The CDR3 is made up of 13 amino acids. The V gene's germline CDR1 is GTSNPN and CDR2 SVGIG (reference sequence). V was shortened by 1 base and J by 2 bases, with 9 bases between the two germline ends. DNA for the CDR3: TGTGCCTGGAGTGCGGTCGTCGCCTACGAGCAGTACTTC. As protein: CAWSAVVAYEQYF.

The gene calls are TRBV19 and TRBJ2-2; 9 nucleotides line up with TRBD1. The V gene's germline CDR1 is LNHDA and CDR2 SQIVND (reference sequence). The CDR3 spans 15 residues. J gave up 3 bases and V 6 bases, and 5 bases lay outside the gene matches. Written as DNA, the CDR3 is TGTGCCAGTAGAGGGACAGGGTCCGACACCGGGGAGCTGTTTTTT. It translates to CASRGTGSDTGELFF.

The chain joins TRBV13 to TRBJ2-3; 10 bases are a match to TRBD2. The CDR3 covers 15 residues. J lost 5 bases, V lost 4 bases, and 6 bases had no gene match. CDR1 is PRHDT and CDR2 is FYEKMQ in the germline V gene (reference sequence). The CDR3 DNA follows: TGTGCCAGCAGCTCACGGACTAGCGGCCGAGATACGCAGTATTTT. As protein: CASSSRTSGRDTQYF.

V gene TRBV5-1 combines with J gene TRBJ1-1; D is uncertain. The germline gives CDR1 SGHRS, CDR2 YFSETQ. The germline V and J ends were trimmed by 1 base and 7 bases, with 14 bases remaining between them. CDR3 length: 14 amino acids. The CDR3 loop is CASSLSGNRNEAFF. The DNA for the CDR3 is TGCGCCAGCAGCTTGAGCGGGAATAGAAATGAAGCTTTCTTT.

As for this clone: This same CDR3 is encoded by further DNA sequences in the sample. V usage is TRBV7-9 and J usage is TRBJ2-1, with 13 positions matching TRBD2. The CDR3 is 15 amino acids. V lost 5 bases to trimming and J lost 5 bases; unmatched junction nucleotides: 3. Germline V gives CDR1 SEHNR, CDR2 FQNEAQ (reference sequence). The CDR3 region has the DNA TGTGCCAGCAGCCAGGGACTAGCGGGGAACAATGAGCAGTTCTTC. Translated, it gives CASSQGLAGNNEQFF.

This clone was observed a single time. The chain has TRBV28 and TRBJ2-1; a weak D match, TRBD2 (6 bases). The germline V and J ends were trimmed by 6 bases and 3 bases, with 9 bases remaining between them. Germline V gives CDR1 MDHEN, CDR2 SYDVKM. This CDR3 contains 13 residues. As DNA, the CDR3 is TGTGCCAGCAGGTTGACTAGCTACAATGAGCAGTTCTTC. Its protein product is CASRLTSYNEQFF. The entire variable domain, with the rest obtained from reference TRBV28 and TRBJ2-1, is as follows: DVKVTQSSRYLVKRTGEKVFLECVQDMDHENMFWYRQDPGLGLRLIYFSYDVKMKEKGDIPEGYSVSREKKERFSLILESASTNQTSMYLCASRLTSYNEQFFGPGTRLTVL.

V is TRBV7-3 and J is TRBJ2-1; D perhaps matches TRBD2 (6 bases). Trimming pared 1 base from V and 7 bases from J, leaving 17 bases between. The CDR3 sequence is 16 residues long. Germline CDR1 and CDR2: SGHTA and FQGTGA. CDR3 sequence reads: CASSLRREAERNEQFF. The CDR3 DNA is TGTGCCAGCAGCTTAAGGAGGGAAGCGGAACGTAATGAGCAGTTCTTC.

The chain carries TRBV5-1 and TRBJ2-7; 13 bases are shared with TRBD2. Germline V gene sequence: CDR1 SGHRS, CDR2 YFSETQ. Trimming cost V 0 bases and J 5 bases; bases outside gene matches: 2. The CDR3 totals 15 residues. The CDR3 DNA sequence: TGCGCCAGCAGCTTGGGACTAGCGGGAGGACACGAGCAGTACTTC. Amino acids: CASSLGLAGGHEQYF.

The CDR3 sequence: CASSIGGRGYHQPQHF. In DNA form, the CDR3 reads TGTGCCAGTAGTATCGGCGGCAGGGGGTACCATCAGCCCCAGCATTTT. The gene calls are TRBV19 and TRBJ1-5; 7 nucleotides align to TRBD1. V gave up 3 bases and J gave up 5 bases; unmatched junction bases: 10. Germline V gene lookup returns CDR1 LNHDA and CDR2 SQIVND (reference sequence). The CDR3 totals 16 residues.

CDR3 in amino acids: CASSELAGSSYEQYF. CDR3 in DNA: TGTGCCAGCAGTGAATTAGCGGGTTCTTCCTACGAGCAGTACTTC. The gene calls are TRBV6-1 and TRBJ2-7, with 7 positions matching TRBD2. V trimming: 2 bases; J trimming: 1 base; junction bases outside the gene matches: 5. Germline CDR1 reads MNHNS; CDR2 reads SASEGT. The CDR3 is made up of 15 amino acids.

The V gene is TRBV7-8, the J gene TRBJ1-5; D is undetermined. Deletions cut 5 bases from V and 4 bases from J, with 6 bases between. The CDR3 spans 12 residues. The germline gives CDR1 SGHVS, CDR2 FQNEAQ. The CDR3 here is CASSETNQPQHF. As DNA, the CDR3 is TGTGCCAGCAGCGAAACGAATCAGCCCCAGCATTTT.

CDR3 in amino acids: CASTAVEVYEQYF. The DNA for the CDR3 is TGTGCCAGCACTGCAGTAGAAGTCTACGAGCAGTACTTC. The chain employs TRBV6-1 and TRBJ2-7, with no clear D. CDR1 and CDR2 from the germline V gene are MNHNS and SASEGT. This CDR3 has 13 residues. Deletions cut 7 bases from V and 3 bases from J, with 13 bases between.

This chain links TRBV6-6 with TRBJ2-1, with 15 bases identical to TRBD2. V trimming: 4 bases; J trimming: 10 bases; junction bases outside the gene matches: 5. Germline V lookup: CDR1 MNHNY, CDR2 SVGAGI (reference sequence). The CDR3 is made up of 15 amino acids. CDR3 sequence: CASSSGTSGRREQFF. The CDR3 DNA reads as TGTGCCAGCAGTTCCGGGACTAGCGGGAGGAGGGAGCAGTTCTTC.

This chain links TRBV6-5 with TRBJ2-2; D possibly corresponds to TRBD1 (6 bases). Per the germline V gene, CDR1 is MNHEY and CDR2 is SVGAGI. The CDR3 is 15 residues long. V lost 7 bases and J 6 bases, leaving 18 bases between the germline ends. CDR3 sequence (DNA): TGTGCCAGCACTAACCCAGGGGACAACGCCGGGGAGCTGTTTTTT. This codes for CASTNPGDNAGELFF.

In nucleotides, the CDR3 is TGTGCCAGCTCACCACCGGGGACTAATGAAAAACTGTTTTTT. Protein sequence: CASSPPGTNEKLFF. The chain couples TRBV18 to TRBJ1-4; D gene unclear. V was pared by 0 bases and J by 2 bases, with 4 bases between. Germline-derived CDR1 and CDR2 are KGHSH and LQKENI. The CDR3 contains 14 residues.

This clone appeared once. The genes are TRBV18 and TRBJ2-7, with D perhaps given as TRBD1 or TRBD2 (5 bases each). The CDR3 loop spans 16 amino acids. Germline V gives CDR1 KGHSH, CDR2 LQKENI. V lost 2 bases, J lost 4 bases, and 18 bases lay in between. Written as DNA, the CDR3 is TGTGCCAGCTCACCAGTACCAGGGAGTAGTAGGTACGAGCAGTACTTC. This gives the protein CASSPVPGSSRYEQYF.

Only a few counts were recorded for this clone. Here the CDR3 reads CASSPTGMNTEAFF. The CDR3 nucleotides read TGTGCCAGCAGCCCGACAGGGATGAACACTGAAGCTTTCTTT. The chain combines TRBV7-2 with TRBJ1-1, with TRBD1 matching over 7 bases. The CDR3 spans 14 residues. V lost 5 bases to trimming and J lost 0 bases; unmatched junction nucleotides: 3. Germline V gene lookup returns CDR1 SGHTA and CDR2 FQGNSA.

The CDR3 DNA sequence: TGTGCCATCAGCGCAGGACTAGCGGGAGGCGTAGATACGCAGTATTTT. Its translation is CAISAGLAGGVDTQYF. The chain joins TRBV10-3 to TRBJ2-3; 14 bases are a match to TRBD2. Germline V gives CDR1 ENHRY, CDR2 SYGVKD. After removal of 6 bases from V and 5 bases from J, the junction contained 7 bases not matched to a gene. The length of the CDR3 is 16 residues.

This clone was counted once. This sequence joins TRBV4-1 and TRBJ2-1; TRBD2 might be the D (6 bases). This CDR3 contains 18 residues. The ends were cut back, 0 bases at V and 2 bases at J, with 17 bases in the middle. CDR1 is MGHRA and CDR2 is YSYEKL in the germline V gene. The CDR3 loop is CASSQEPWGAGTYNEQFF. For the CDR3, the DNA is TGCGCCAGCAGCCAAGAACCCTGGGGAGCGGGCACCTACAATGAGCAGTTCTTC.

This chain links TRBV4-1 with TRBJ1-5; no definite D call. Trimming removed 0 bases from V and 2 bases from J, with 11 bases in between. CDR3 length: 16 amino acids. Germline V lookup: CDR1 MGHRA, CDR2 YSYEKL. CDR3: CASSQELGTGNQPQHF. DNA for the CDR3: TGCGCCAGCAGCCAAGAGTTGGGAACTGGCAATCAGCCCCAGCATTTT.

The chain is built from TRBV15 and TRBJ2-2; TRBD2 matches at 15 bases. The germline CDR1 and CDR2 sequences are LNHNV and YYDKDF (reference sequence). The V and J ends lost 4 bases and 10 bases, in that order; junction bases with no gene match: 7. This CDR3 region has 16 residues. The DNA for the CDR3 is TGTGCCACCAGCAAAGGGACTAGCGGGAGGAAGTTGGAGCTGTTTTTT. Its translation: CATSKGTSGRKLELFF.

The rearrangement links TRBV18 to TRBJ2-2, with D possibly TRBD2 on 5 matching bases. Germline loops: CDR1 KGHSH, CDR2 LQKENI. V shed 6 bases and J shed 9 bases, with 14 bases lying between them. The CDR3 is made up of 13 amino acids. Written as DNA, the CDR3 is TGTGCCAGCTCCCGGGTGGGAGTCTGGGAGCTGTTTTTT. Translating gives CASSRVGVWELFF.

V and J are TRBV25-1 and TRBJ1-6; D call uncertain. V lost 1 base to trimming and J lost 6 bases, with 10 bases between them. This CDR3 is 15 amino acids long. Germline V gene sequence: CDR1 MGHDK, CDR2 SYGVNS. CDR3 in amino acids: CASSESDRLNSPLHF. In DNA form, the CDR3 reads TGTGCCAGCAGTGAATCAGACCGCCTTAATTCACCCCTCCACTTT. The whole variable domain, filled in from reference TRBV25-1 and TRBJ1-6, reads EADIYQTPRYLVIGTGKKITLECSQTMGHDKMYWYQQDPGMELHLIHYSYGVNSTEKGDLSSESTVSRIRTEHFPLTLESARPSHTSQYLCASSESDRLNSPLHFGNGTRLTVT.

V and J are TRBV5-4 and TRBJ1-3; possibly TRBD1 for D (5 bases). From germline, CDR1 is SGHNT and CDR2 YYREEE (reference sequence). Trimming removed 4 bases at V and 0 bases at J, with 14 bases between. The CDR3 totals 16 residues. CDR3 residues: CASSEEGVTSGNTIYF. In DNA, the CDR3 is TGTGCCAGCAGCGAGGAAGGGGTCACCTCTGGAAACACCATATATTTT.